This T cell receptor (beta chain) derives from a study of T cell changes during pregnancy in multiple sclerosis. Data came from immunoSEQ multiplex PCR; TCRdb stores just in-frame clones and leaves some out. Of around 42,000 clones listed, about 90% are singletons. CDR3 length: 13 residues. Losses at the gene ends were 0 bases for V and 14 bases for J; bases not matched to a gene: 10. The germline V gene encodes CDR1 SGDLS and CDR2 YYNGEE. This specimen was CD4+ T cells from peripheral blood mononuclear cells, taken before pregnancy. The receptor comes from a female donor with multiple sclerosis, enrolled in a pregnancy study. V and J are TRBV9 and TRBJ2-5; 7 bases are shared with TRBD1. The CDR3 reads CASSVAQLGTVYF. The DNA for the CDR3 is TGTGCCAGCAGCGTAGCACAACTCGGGACAGTCTACTTC.